These T cell receptor beta chains were read from a single sample in a study of T cells in Graves' hyperthyroidism and ophthalmopathy. TCRdb reanalysed the multiplex PCR reads using MiXCR and keeps one entry per CDR3 protein. The sample yields more than 500,000 distinct CDR3 sequences, roughly 46% seen once. Sequencing was done on a sample of peripheral blood or thyroid tissue (not recorded which). All receptors derive from an adult woman with Graves' disease, either hyperthyroidism or ophthalmopathy (not recorded which). CDR3s include the opening cysteine and the closing phenylalanine or tryptophan. The order of the fields is J gene, V gene, CDR3 protein.

J gene: TRBJ1-5
V gene: TRBV19
CDR3 protein: CASKPGLSNQPQHF

J gene: TRBJ1-5
V gene: TRBV7-9
CDR3 protein: CASSQGVGGLGQPQHF

J gene: TRBJ2-7
V gene: TRBV10-2
CDR3 protein: CASKEAPGGTYEQYF

J gene: TRBJ1-5
V gene: TRBV15
CDR3 protein: CATSRGDGNQPQHF

J gene: TRBJ2-7
V gene: TRBV20-1
CDR3 protein: CSARSGTSGKEQYF

J gene: TRBJ1-1
V gene: TRBV29-1
CDR3 protein: CSVGRMNTEAFF

J gene: TRBJ1-1
V gene: TRBV5-1
CDR3 protein: CASSRLTKGAEAFF

J gene: TRBJ1-1
V gene: TRBV10-3
CDR3 protein: CAIANREGAFF

J gene: TRBJ1-1
V gene: TRBV18
CDR3 protein: CASSPGGAYTEAFF

J gene: TRBJ2-7
V gene: TRBV10-3
CDR3 protein: CASSLVRSHEQYF

J gene: TRBJ2-5
V gene: TRBV7-9
CDR3 protein: CASSPGLVGRGWETQYF

J gene: TRBJ2-7
V gene: TRBV5-1
CDR3 protein: CASSLVRTGVEQYF

J gene: TRBJ1-5
V gene: TRBV20-1
CDR3 protein: CSALASLGTGTGQPQHF

J gene: TRBJ2-5
V gene: TRBV7-3
CDR3 protein: CASSLTAGGRETQYF

J gene: TRBJ2-7
V gene: TRBV2
CDR3 protein: CARVGTSGSYEQYF

J gene: TRBJ2-7
V gene: TRBV15
CDR3 protein: CATSYRGRSYEQYF

J gene: TRBJ2-7
V gene: TRBV19
CDR3 protein: CASSISQGGTYEQYF

J gene: TRBJ1-2
V gene: TRBV5-1
CDR3 protein: CASSLPPGQGNYGYTF

J gene: TRBJ2-5
V gene: TRBV29-1
CDR3 protein: CSVEGQGPQETQYF

J gene: TRBJ2-5
V gene: TRBV7-9
CDR3 protein: CASSLESDQPQYF

J gene: TRBJ2-6
V gene: TRBV15
CDR3 protein: CATSAAIRTGTGANVLTF

J gene: TRBJ2-2
V gene: TRBV2
CDR3 protein: CAREKDGLVTGELFF

J gene: TRBJ2-7
V gene: TRBV15
CDR3 protein: CATSRVTLSSTYEQYF

J gene: TRBJ2-2
V gene: TRBV4-1
CDR3 protein: CASSQILTGELFF

J gene: TRBJ2-7
V gene: TRBV7-3
CDR3 protein: CASSLAGGPSYEQYF

J gene: TRBJ1-5
V gene: TRBV6-1
CDR3 protein: CASSCEQTNQPQHF

J gene: TRBJ1-2
V gene: TRBV18
CDR3 protein: CASSPRQVYGYTF

J gene: TRBJ1-5
V gene: TRBV7-2
CDR3 protein: CASSFGGKQPRHF